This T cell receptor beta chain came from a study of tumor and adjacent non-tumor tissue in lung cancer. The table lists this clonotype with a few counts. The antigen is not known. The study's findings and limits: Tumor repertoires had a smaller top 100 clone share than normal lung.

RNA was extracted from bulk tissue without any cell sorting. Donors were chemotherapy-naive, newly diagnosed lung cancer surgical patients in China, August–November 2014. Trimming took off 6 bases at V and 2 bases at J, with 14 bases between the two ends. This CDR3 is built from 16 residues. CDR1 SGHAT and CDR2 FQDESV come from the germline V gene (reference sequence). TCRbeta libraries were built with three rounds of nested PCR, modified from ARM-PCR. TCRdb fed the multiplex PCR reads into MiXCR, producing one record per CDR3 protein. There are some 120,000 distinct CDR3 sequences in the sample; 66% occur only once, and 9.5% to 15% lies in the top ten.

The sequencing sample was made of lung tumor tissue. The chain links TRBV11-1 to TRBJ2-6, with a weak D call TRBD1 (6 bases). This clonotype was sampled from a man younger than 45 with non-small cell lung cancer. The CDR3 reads CASSYQDSPGANVLTF. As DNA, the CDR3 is TGTGCCAGCAGTTACCAGGACAGCCCTGGGGCCAACGTCCTGACTTTC.